Presented here are 12 T cell receptor beta chains from one specimen sequenced in a study of blood T cell repertoires in COVID-19. Assay: immunoSEQ multiplex PCR; the TCRdb copy retains only in-frame clones and omits some. The sample holds some 70,000 clones; 70% to 85% are singletons and the top ten take roughly 14%. Input material: peripheral blood. The receptors come from a man aged 50 to 59 with COVID-19, enrolled during active disease.

V usage is TRBV27 and J usage is TRBJ2-7; TRBD1 matches 7 bases. Unmatched junction bases numbered 13, after V lost 5 bases and J lost 6 bases. The CDR3 loop spans 15 amino acids. Germline assignment: CDR1 MNHEY and CDR2 SMNVEV (reference sequence). CDR3: CASSIMRGQYREQYF. CDR3 sequence (DNA): TGTGCCAGCAGTATCATGAGGGGACAGTACCGCGAGCAGTACTTC.

The chain combines TRBV7-6 with TRBJ2-2; D possibly corresponds to TRBD2 (5 bases). V was trimmed by 1 base and J by 0 bases, leaving 6 bases between them. Germline CDR1 and CDR2: SGHVS and FNYEAQ. The CDR3 has 15 amino acids. Here the CDR3 reads CASSLVEANTGELFF. In DNA form, the CDR3 reads TGTGCCAGCAGCTTAGTGGAGGCGAACACCGGGGAGCTGTTTTTT.

The chain carries TRBV24-1 and TRBJ2-7; 10 bases map to TRBD1. Per the germline V gene, CDR1 is KGHDR and CDR2 is SFDVKD. The CDR3 spans 14 residues. V lost 11 bases and J lost 3; bases outside the gene matches: 9. CDR3 loop: CARPPRDRGYEQYF. The CDR3 bases are TGTGCCAGGCCCCCCCGGGACAGGGGCTACGAGCAGTACTTC.

The count of this clone is one. This rearrangement joins TRBV11-2 to TRBJ2-5; 8 positions match TRBD1. The ends lost 5 bases at V and 5 bases at J; junction bases unmatched: 16. Germline CDR1 SGHAT, CDR2 FQNNGV. The CDR3 loop spans 17 amino acids. As DNA, the CDR3 is TGTGCCAGCAGCCCCACGCCCCCGGACAGGGCTGGGGAGACCCAGTACTTC. It codes for CASSPTPPDRAGETQYF.

The chain is built from TRBV15 and TRBJ1-2, with D possibly matching TRBD1 (5 bases). Per germline, CDR1 LNHNV and CDR2 YYDKDF (reference sequence). V was cut by 9 bases and J by 8 bases, with 16 bases left in between. The CDR3 extends over 12 amino acids. CDR3 bases: TGTGCCACGTCTCGCAGGGATGGCGGCTACACCTTC. Translated, it gives CATSRRDGGYTF.

The chain carries TRBV7-6 and TRBJ2-5, with a weak D call TRBD1 (7 bases). Between the trimmed V and J ends, which lost 2 bases and 1 base, there was a span of 17 bases. The germline V gene encodes CDR1 SGHVS and CDR2 FNYEAQ. The CDR3 spans 17 residues. The CDR3 loop is CASSLRWRGRLQETQYF. The CDR3 DNA is TGTGCCAGCAGCTTACGATGGAGGGGGCGTCTCCAAGAGACCCAGTACTTC.

The V call is TRBV4-3, the J call TRBJ2-5; TRBD2 aligns across 8 bases. Losses at the gene ends were 4 bases for V and 3 bases for J; bases not matched to a gene: 7. This CDR3 has 15 amino acids. Germline lookup yields CDR1 LGHNA and CDR2 YSLEER. CDR3 coding DNA: TGCGCCAGCAGCCGCCTGGGGCGGGGGGAAGAGACCCAGTACTTC. This sequence encodes CASSRLGRGEETQYF.

The rearrangement links TRBV18 to TRBJ1-2, with TRBD1 identical over 12 bases. CDR3 size: 15 residues. V lost 3 bases, J lost 6 bases, and 5 bases stayed unmatched. Germline CDR1 and CDR2: KGHSH and LQKENI. The CDR3 DNA follows: TGTGCCAGCTCACCCCGGGACAGGGGGCGGGATGGCTACACCTTC. It yields the protein CASSPRDRGRDGYTF.

The J gene is TRBJ2-5, the V gene TRBV11-2; 9 bases agree with TRBD1. V gave up 4 bases and J gave up 4 bases; unmatched junction bases: 13. Germline CDR1 and CDR2: SGHAT and FQNNGV. This CDR3 region has 17 residues. As DNA, the CDR3 is TGTGCCAGCAGCTCTGGGGCGAGGACAGGGGTGGGAGAGACCCAGTACTTC. This gives the protein CASSSGARTGVGETQYF.

The DNA of the CDR3 is TGTGCCAGCAGTGAAGAGGGGGCCAGGAATCAGCCCCAGCATTTT. Its protein is CASSEEGARNQPQHF. The chain combines TRBV6-1 with TRBJ1-5, with 7 bases identical to TRBD1. The CDR3 loop spans 15 amino acids. Losses at the gene ends were 1 base for V and 4 bases for J; bases not matched to a gene: 4. Germline V gene sequence: CDR1 MNHNS, CDR2 SASEGT.

The chain has TRBV6-6 and TRBJ1-5, with D tentatively TRBD1 (5 bases). CDR1 and CDR2 (germline): MNHNY, SVGAGI (reference sequence). This CDR3 contains 15 residues. The V gene lost 2 bases and the J gene lost 3 bases, with 11 bases spanning the gap. CDR3 DNA: TGTGCCAGCAGTTACCCAAGTGGGGCCAATCAGCCCCAGCATTTT. This translates into CASSYPSGANQPQHF.

The genes are TRBV11-2 and TRBJ1-1, with a weak D call TRBD1 (5 bases). Looked up from germline, CDR1 is SGHAT and CDR2 is FQNNGV. This CDR3 comprises 15 residues. V was pared by 5 bases and J by 3 bases, with 16 bases between. The CDR3 loop is CASSRGGRGHTEAFF. The CDR3 nucleotides are TGTGCCAGCAGCCGGGGGGGACGGGGACACACTGAAGCTTTCTTT.